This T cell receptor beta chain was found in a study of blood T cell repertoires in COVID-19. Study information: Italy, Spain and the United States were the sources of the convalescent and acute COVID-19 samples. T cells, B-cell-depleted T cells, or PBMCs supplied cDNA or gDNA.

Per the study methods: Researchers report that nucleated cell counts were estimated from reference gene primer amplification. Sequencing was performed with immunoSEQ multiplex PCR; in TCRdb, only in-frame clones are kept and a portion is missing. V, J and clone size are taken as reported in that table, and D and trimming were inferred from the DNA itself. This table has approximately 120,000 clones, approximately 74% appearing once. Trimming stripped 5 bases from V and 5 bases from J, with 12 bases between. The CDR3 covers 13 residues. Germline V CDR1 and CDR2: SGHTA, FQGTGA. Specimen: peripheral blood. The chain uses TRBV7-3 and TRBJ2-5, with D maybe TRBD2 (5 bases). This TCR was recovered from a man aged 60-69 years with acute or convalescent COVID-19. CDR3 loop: CASSPDPGETQYF. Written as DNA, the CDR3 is TGTGCCAGCAGCCCAGACCCGGGGGAGACCCAGTACTTC.